This T cell receptor beta chain was obtained from a study of neoadjuvant anti-PD-1 for oral cavity cancer. Assay: immunoSEQ multiplex PCR; the TCRdb copy retains only in-frame clones and omits some. This sample has about 72,000 clones, with about four fifths found just once. Material: PBMCs, obtained before nivolumab (anti-PD-1) treatment. This sequence originates from a person aged 40-85 years with oral cavity squamous cell carcinoma.

The CDR3 DNA reads TGTGCCAGTAGTAGGGACGGAGGGAACTATGGCTACACCTTC. This translates into CASSRDGGNYGYTF. The gene calls are TRBV19 and TRBJ1-2; D might be TRBD1 (5 bases). The CDR3 has 14 residues. Germline CDR1 and CDR2: LNHDA and SQIVND (reference sequence). V was trimmed by 4 bases and J by 2 bases, leaving 11 bases between them.